These 21 T cell receptor beta chains were sequenced from one sample in a study of cytomegalovirus exposure and HLA in healthy donors (dated by TCRdb to about 2017). Preparation of the library involved the immunoSEQ multiplex PCR assay. A mixture of 60 forward primers for TCR Vbeta segments and 13 reverse primers for TCR Jbeta segments was used in the multiplex PCR. Imported from immuneACCESS, the table was reduced by TCRdb to in-frame sequences with V and J called. These copies leave out some clones; in studies compared against another copy, an unresolved V gene accounts for under half, and the cause of the remainder is not known. This sample lists fewer than 150,000 clones; about 74% were detected once. Roughly 6.3% of the sample rests with the top ten. The specimen was PBMCs. Every receptor here comes from a woman in her 50s in good health and CMV-seropositive.

This rearrangement joins TRBV11-3 to TRBJ1-1; 11 nucleotides line up with TRBD1. Germline V gives CDR1 SGHNT, CDR2 YENEEA. The V and J ends lost 4 bases and 3 bases, in that order; junction bases with no gene match: 4. The CDR3 loop spans 15 amino acids. The CDR3 coding sequence is TGTGCCAGCAGCTCCCCGGGACAGGGGGACACTGAAGCTTTCTTT. Amino acids: CASSSPGQGDTEAFF.

The chain links TRBV7-9 to TRBJ2-7; D possibly corresponds to TRBD2 (6 bases). CDR1 and CDR2 from the germline V gene are SEHNR and FQNEAQ (reference sequence). The CDR3 consists of 14 residues. Trimming removed 8 bases from V and 6 bases from J, with 20 bases in between. The CDR3 is CASLPAGGTGEQYF. CDR3 coding DNA: TGTGCCAGCCTCCCCGCCGGGGGAACCGGCGAGCAGTACTTC. The whole variable domain, remainder taken from reference TRBV7-9 and TRBJ2-7, is DTGVSQNPRHKITKRGQNVTFRCDPISEHNRLYWYRQTLGQGPEFLTYFQNEAQLEKSRLLSDRFSAERPKGSFSTLEIQRTEQGDSAMYLCASLPAGGTGEQYFGPGTRLTVT.

The V and J genes are TRBV19 and TRBJ2-1; 8 bases agree with TRBD2. Trimming at V came to 9 bases and at J to 7 bases, leaving 17 bases not matched to a gene. CDR3 length equals 16 residues. Per the germline V gene, CDR1 is LNHDA and CDR2 is SQIVND (reference sequence). CDR3 amino acids: CASGDPAGGLGNEQFF. The CDR3, as DNA: TGTGCCAGCGGTGACCCGGCGGGGGGTCTCGGGAATGAGCAGTTCTTC.

This clone showed up just a few times. The chain combines TRBV7-9 with TRBJ1-5; the D gene is possibly TRBD1 (6 bases). The ends were cut back, 5 bases at V and 2 bases at J, with 10 bases in the middle. From germline, CDR1 is SEHNR and CDR2 FQNEAQ (reference sequence). This CDR3 spans 14 amino acids. CDR3 amino acids: CASSTRTGNQPQHF. CDR3 nucleotides: TGTGCCAGCAGCACCCGGACAGGCAATCAGCCCCAGCATTTT.

This rearrangement joins TRBV5-6 to TRBJ1-1, with D possibly being TRBD1 (5 bases). V shed 5 bases and J shed 0 bases, with 11 bases lying between them. From germline, CDR1 is SGHDT and CDR2 YYEEEE. This CDR3 contains 14 residues. CDR3 sequence reads: CASSSDTLNTEAFF. The CDR3 nucleotides are TGTGCCAGCAGTTCGGACACATTGAACACTGAAGCTTTCTTT.

The chain links TRBV19 to TRBJ2-3, with 7 bases lining up with TRBD1. The ends lost 4 bases at V and 2 bases at J; junction bases unmatched: 6. Germline CDR1 reads LNHDA; CDR2 reads SQIVND (reference sequence). The CDR3 runs to 15 residues. CDR3 nucleotides: TGTGCCAGTAGTAGGAAGACAGGGCACACAGATACGCAGTATTTT. As protein: CASSRKTGHTDTQYF. Together with reference TRBV19 and TRBJ2-3, the CDR3 gives the full variable domain: DGGITQSPKYLFRKEGQNVTLSCEQNLNHDAMYWYRQDPGQGLRLIYYSQIVNDFQKGDIAEGYSVSREKKESFPLTVTSAQKNPTAFYLCASSRKTGHTDTQYFGPGTRLTVL.

This clone was recorded once. The V and J genes are TRBV11-2 and TRBJ2-3; D remains unclear. The CDR3 is 14 residues long. Trimming cost V 2 bases and J 4 bases, with 10 bases left between them. Germline V gene data show CDR1 as SGHAT and CDR2 as FQNNGV. CDR3 sequence (DNA): TGTGCCAGCAGCTTAACCCAGCGCCCAGATACGCAGTATTTT. This translates into CASSLTQRPDTQYF.

Concerning this clone itself: Additional DNA sequences in this sample encode the identical CDR3. The chain joins TRBV6-5 to TRBJ1-2; 9 nucleotides line up with TRBD1. This CDR3 is 14 amino acids long. Germline V gene lookup returns CDR1 MNHEY and CDR2 SVGAGI. After removal of 5 bases from V and 4 bases from J, the junction contained 5 bases not matched to a gene. The CDR3 region has the DNA TGTGCCAGCAGTCCCGACAGGGGGTCCTATGGCTACACCTTC. It translates to CASSPDRGSYGYTF.

This clone occurred a few times. The chain is built from TRBV14 and TRBJ2-7; D possibly corresponds to TRBD1 (6 bases). Per the germline V gene, CDR1 is SGHDN and CDR2 is FVKESK. V shed 4 bases and J shed 6 bases, with 16 bases lying between them. The CDR3 is made up of 14 amino acids. The CDR3 bases are TGTGCCAGCAGCCTCCGACAGGTTACGAGCGAGCAGTACTTC. As protein: CASSLRQVTSEQYF.

This clone was recorded a few times. Written as DNA, the CDR3 is TGCGCCAGCAGCCAGCTGCTATTGAACACTGAAGCTTTCTTT. Protein sequence: CASSQLLLNTEAFF. The chain uses TRBV4-3 and TRBJ1-1; D is ambiguous. The germline V and J ends were trimmed by 3 bases and 0 bases, with 8 bases remaining between them. Germline CDR1 reads LGHNA; CDR2 reads YSLEER. The CDR3 contains 14 residues.

The chain carries TRBV10-3 and TRBJ2-2, with 11 bases lining up with TRBD2. This CDR3 has 17 amino acids. CDR1 is ENHRY and CDR2 is SYGVKD in the germline V gene. Trimming at V came to 5 bases and at J to 0 bases, leaving 5 bases not matched to a gene. The CDR3 sequence is CAISPQTSGANTGELFF. In DNA, the CDR3 is TGTGCCATCAGTCCTCAGACTAGCGGGGCGAACACCGGGGAGCTGTTTTTT.

The J gene is TRBJ2-5, the V gene TRBV7-6, with 10 bases lining up with TRBD1. The germline CDR1 and CDR2 sequences are SGHVS and FNYEAQ. V shed 1 base and J 7 bases; nucleotides not matched to a gene: 6. There are 15 residues in the CDR3. The CDR3 nucleotides read TGTGCCAGCAGCTTAGTCCCGGACAGGGGGGGGACCCAGTACTTC. It is translated as CASSLVPDRGGTQYF.

The V call is TRBV19, the J call TRBJ1-5; no clear D gene. CDR3 length: 12 residues. Looked up from germline, CDR1 is LNHDA and CDR2 is SQIVND (reference sequence). V gave up 6 bases and J gave up 7 bases, with 10 bases separating them. CDR3 protein: CASRRVGQPQHF. Here the CDR3 DNA reads TGTGCCAGTAGGAGGGTCGGGCAGCCCCAGCATTTT.

This sequence joins TRBV29-1 and TRBJ2-5, with 11 bases identical to TRBD1. This CDR3 is built from 16 residues. Germline CDR1 and CDR2: SQVTM and ANQGSEA. V shed 0 bases, J shed 5 bases, and the junction held 8 bases outside the gene matches. CDR3 in DNA: TGCAGCGTTGAAGATCGGGGGGACAGGGGGTTGGAGACCCAGTACTTC. It translates to CSVEDRGDRGLETQYF. Using reference TRBV29-1 and TRBJ2-5 for the parts outside the CDR3, the full variable domain is SAVISQKPSRDICQRGTSLTIQCQVDSQVTMMFWYRQQPGQSLTLIATANQGSEATYESGFVIDKFPISRPNLTFSTLTVSNMSPEDSSIYLCSVEDRGDRGLETQYFGPGTRLLVL.

The chain uses TRBV5-4 and TRBJ2-5; TRBD1 aligns across 8 bases. Germline values: CDR1 SGHNT, CDR2 YYREEE (reference sequence). The CDR3 covers 15 residues. With V trimmed by 4 bases and J by 5 bases, 10 bases remained unmatched. The DNA for the CDR3 is TGTGCCAGCAGCCCGCAGGGGGCGCTCGGGGAGACCCAGTACTTC. Protein sequence: CASSPQGALGETQYF.

The CDR3: CASSTEGLNNQPQHF. CDR3 bases: TGCGCCAGCAGCACGGAAGGACTGAACAATCAGCCCCAGCATTTT. This chain uses TRBV4-1 with TRBJ1-5, with D unresolved. The V end lost 5 bases, the J end lost 3 bases, and 14 bases lay between the germline ends. This CDR3 contains 15 residues. In germline, CDR1 is MGHRA, CDR2 YSYEKL.

The chain couples TRBV7-2 to TRBJ2-5; 8 nucleotides match TRBD2. The CDR3 totals 15 residues. Germline CDR1 reads SGHTA; CDR2 reads FQGNSA. V trimming: 5 bases; J trimming: 1 base; junction bases outside the gene matches: 6. The chain's CDR3 is CASSLTSGGQETQYF. The CDR3 nucleotides read TGTGCCAGCAGCCTTACGAGCGGGGGCCAAGAGACCCAGTACTTC.

The rearrangement uses TRBV6-1 and TRBJ1-5, with TRBD1 matching over 7 bases. The V and J ends lost 6 bases and 5 bases, in that order; junction bases with no gene match: 10. The CDR3 is 15 amino acids. The V gene's germline CDR1 is MNHNS and CDR2 SASEGT. Written as DNA, the CDR3 is TGTGCCAGCAGGGACCGGGACAGAGTCTATCAGCCCCAGCATTTT. It translates to CASRDRDRVYQPQHF.

This chain links TRBV5-1 with TRBJ2-7, with D unresolved. Germline V gene data show CDR1 as SGHRS and CDR2 as YFSETQ. The CDR3 covers 13 residues. Trimming left V 2 bases short and J 3 bases short, with 9 bases between. The CDR3 DNA is TGCGCCAGCAGCTTTGACGGCGGCTACGAGCAGTACTTC. This translates into CASSFDGGYEQYF.

The gene calls are TRBV6-5 and TRBJ2-2; 9 positions match TRBD2. Germline V gives CDR1 MNHEY, CDR2 SVGAGI. The ends lost 2 bases at V and 6 bases at J; junction bases unmatched: 4. The CDR3 consists of 15 residues. CDR3 in amino acids: CASSYDAGGAGELFF. The DNA of the CDR3 is TGTGCCAGCAGTTACGACGCGGGGGGGGCCGGGGAGCTGTTTTTT.

The CDR3 region has the DNA TGTGCCAGCAGCCCAGGGACAGGGAGCTCCTACGAGCAGTACTTC. Its translation: CASSPGTGSSYEQYF. The chain uses TRBV5-4 and TRBJ2-7, with 9 bases lining up with TRBD1. Per the germline V gene, CDR1 is SGHNT and CDR2 is YYREEE (reference sequence). With V trimmed by 4 bases and J by 0 bases, 5 bases remained unmatched. The CDR3 contains 15 residues.